This T cell receptor (beta chain) originates from a study of blood T cell repertoires in COVID-19. Study-wide context: Sample material is recorded as cDNA or gDNA derived from T cells, B-cell-depleted T cells, or PBMCs.

In the study's own analysis: Reference gene primer amplification yielded estimated nucleated cell counts. Measured with immunoSEQ multiplex PCR; TCRdb has only the in-frame clones, and not every one. From that table come the V and J calls and clone size; the DNA was used to work out D and trimming. There are 200,000 to 250,000 clones in the sample; more than 65% occur only once, and about 10% lies in the top ten. CDR3 length: 15 residues. Germline V lookup: CDR1 MDHEN, CDR2 SYDVKM. V lost 5 bases and J lost 5; bases outside the gene matches: 8. Sequencing was done on a sample of peripheral blood. The genes are TRBV28 and TRBJ2-1, with TRBD1 identical over 8 bases. The sequence was collected from a man in his forties or fifties with active or convalescent COVID-19. The CDR3 is CASSTPGTGDNEQFF. The CDR3 coding sequence is TGTGCCAGCAGTACCCCCGGGACAGGAGACAATGAGCAGTTCTTC.